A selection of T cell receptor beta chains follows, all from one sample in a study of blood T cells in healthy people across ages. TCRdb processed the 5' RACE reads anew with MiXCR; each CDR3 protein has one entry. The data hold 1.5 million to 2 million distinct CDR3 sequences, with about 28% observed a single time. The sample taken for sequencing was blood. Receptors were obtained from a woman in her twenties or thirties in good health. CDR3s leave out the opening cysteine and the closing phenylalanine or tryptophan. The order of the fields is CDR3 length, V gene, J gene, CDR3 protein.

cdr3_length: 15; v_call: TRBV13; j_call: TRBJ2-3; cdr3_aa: ASSSTVAGGVPDTQY
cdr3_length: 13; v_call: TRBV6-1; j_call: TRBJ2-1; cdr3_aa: ASNEGVAWDNGQF
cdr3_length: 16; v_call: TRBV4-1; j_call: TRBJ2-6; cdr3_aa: ASSPRGTGGSGANVLT
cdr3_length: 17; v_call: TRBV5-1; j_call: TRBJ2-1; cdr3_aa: ASSLDPPGRGSSYNEQF
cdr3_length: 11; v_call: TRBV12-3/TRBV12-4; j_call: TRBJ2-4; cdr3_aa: ASSTGQSGIQY
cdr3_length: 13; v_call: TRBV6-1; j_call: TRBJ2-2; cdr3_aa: ASTPGQPHTGELF
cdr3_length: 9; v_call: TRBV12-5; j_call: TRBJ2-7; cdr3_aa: ASGLNREQY
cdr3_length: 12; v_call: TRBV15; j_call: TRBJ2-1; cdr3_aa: ATRNGQAHNGQF
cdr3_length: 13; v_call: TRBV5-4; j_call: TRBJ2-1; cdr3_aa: ASSPDLGVGNEQF
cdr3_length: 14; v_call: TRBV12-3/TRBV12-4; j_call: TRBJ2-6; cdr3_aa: ASSFVGGTGANVLT
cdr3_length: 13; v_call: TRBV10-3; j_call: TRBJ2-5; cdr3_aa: AISGSGGHQETQY
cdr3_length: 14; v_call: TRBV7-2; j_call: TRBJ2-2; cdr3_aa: ASSSKREENTGELF
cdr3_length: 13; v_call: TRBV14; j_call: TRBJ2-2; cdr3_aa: ASSRRRANTGELF
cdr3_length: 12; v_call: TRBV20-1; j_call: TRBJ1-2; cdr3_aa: SARRRGHPNGYT
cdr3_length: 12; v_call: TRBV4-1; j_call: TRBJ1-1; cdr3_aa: ASSQTLGGTEAF